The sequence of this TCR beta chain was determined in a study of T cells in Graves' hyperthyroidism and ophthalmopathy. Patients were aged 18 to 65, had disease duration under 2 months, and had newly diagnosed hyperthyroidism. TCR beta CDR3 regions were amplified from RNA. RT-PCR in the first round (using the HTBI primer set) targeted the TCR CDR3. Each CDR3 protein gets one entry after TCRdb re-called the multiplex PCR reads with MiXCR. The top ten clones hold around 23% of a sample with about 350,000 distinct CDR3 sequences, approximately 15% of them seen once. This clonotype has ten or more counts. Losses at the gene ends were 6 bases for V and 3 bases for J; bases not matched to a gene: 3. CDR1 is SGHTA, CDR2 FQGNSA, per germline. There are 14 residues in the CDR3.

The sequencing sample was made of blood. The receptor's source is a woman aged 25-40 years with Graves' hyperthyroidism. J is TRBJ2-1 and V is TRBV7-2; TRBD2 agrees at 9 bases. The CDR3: CASRIAGVYNEQFF. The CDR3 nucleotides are TGTGCCAGCAGGATAGCGGGAGTCTACAATGAGCAGTTCTTC. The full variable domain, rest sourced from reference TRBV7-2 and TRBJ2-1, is GAGVSQSPSNKVTEKGKDVELRCDPISGHTALYWYRQSLGQGLEFLIYFQGNSAPDKSGLPSDRFSAERTGGSVSTLTIQRTQQEDSAVYLCASRIAGVYNEQFFGPGTRLTVL.